The T cell receptor (beta chain) under discussion was sequenced for a study of Ad26.COV2.S vaccination and SARS-CoV-2 variants. Produced via immunoSEQ multiplex PCR; TCRdb's table is partial and in-frame only. This table has around 370,000 clones, 85% appearing once. Regarding treatment: around 19 received Ad26.COV2.S at low or high dose, single or two shots; about 5 received placebo; per-sample allocation not given. Sampling was performed 63 days after the first vaccine or placebo injection. The CDR3 is 14 amino acids. Germline V gene sequence: CDR1 SGDLS, CDR2 YYNGEE. Unmatched junction bases numbered 5, after V lost 7 bases and J lost 8 bases.

The origin of this receptor is a person between 18 and 60 years old who received the Ad26.COV2.S COVID-19 vaccine or a placebo. The V gene is TRBV9, the J gene TRBJ2-1; 14 bases match TRBD2. The source material was peripheral blood, sampled in a trial of Ad26.COV2.S vaccine versus placebo. This CDR3 reads CASGRGLAGDEQFF. In DNA, the CDR3 is TGTGCCAGCGGCCGGGGACTAGCGGGGGATGAGCAGTTCTTC.